This T cell receptor (beta chain) stems from a study of T cells in localized non-small cell lung cancer. General study points: Prolonged overall survival went with higher T cell density in the blood. Appearing in adjacent lung were a median roughly 57 of the top 100 tumor clones. Clonality of T cells reached its maximum in uninvolved adjacent lung, surpassing tumor.

This table comes from immunoSEQ multiplex PCR, and its TCRdb copy is limited to in-frame clones, with some not included. The sample yields some 36,000 clones, 70% to 90% seen once. The CDR3 spans 15 residues. With 3 bases removed from V and 2 bases from J, the gap between germline ends came to 12 bases. CDR1 is SGDLS, CDR2 YYNGEE, per germline. Comments on this clone: Its antigen is unidentified.

The V and J genes are TRBV9 and TRBJ1-5, with TRBD1 as a possible D gene (5 bases). The material sequenced was peripheral blood mononuclear cells, taken before any cancer treatment. This receptor was taken from a male donor at least 60 years old with stage II lung adenocarcinoma. The CDR3 DNA reads TGTGCCAGCAGCGAAGGGGTGTTGGGCAATCAGCCCCAGCATTTT. Protein product: CASSEGVLGNQPQHF. Combining the CDR3 with reference TRBV9 and TRBJ1-5 gives the whole variable domain DSGVTQTPKHLITATGQRVTLRCSPRSGDLSVYWYQQSLDQGLQFLIQYYNGEERAKGNILERFSAQQFPDLHSELNLSSLELGDSALYFCASSEGVLGNQPQHFGDGTRLSIL.